This TCR beta chain was recovered during a study of T cell responses to AZD1222 COVID-19 vaccine. Study-wide results and limits: After two AZD1222 doses, spike-specific TCR breadth and depth rose versus day 0. Sampled repertoires all dated from after the peak T cell response.

The repertoire was sequenced with immunoSEQ multiplex PCR; TCRdb's copy has only in-frame clones and lacks some. This sample carries around 54,000 clones, 65% to 90% of them seen once, and the ten largest clones take 6.9%. The CDR3 is 13 residues long. Per the germline V gene, CDR1 is SQVTM and CDR2 is ANQGSEA. Between the trimmed V and J ends, which lost 0 bases and 5 bases, there was a span of 11 bases. Pooling was applied to second doses at about 4 or about 12 weeks. This clone was counted between two and nine times. What it binds is not known. The chain couples TRBV29-1 to TRBJ2-7; TRBD2 might be the D (5 bases). This specimen was peripheral blood, taken 28 days after the second AZD1222 dose. The clonotype originates from an adult who received the AZD1222 COVID-19 vaccine. This CDR3 is CSVEDPRGHEQYF. CDR3 nucleotides: TGCAGCGTTGAAGATCCTCGGGGTCACGAGCAGTACTTC.